This T cell receptor (beta chain) came from a study of blood T cell repertoires in COVID-19. Enrollment of patients from Seattle took place during active infection, with longitudinal follow-up. The CDR3 runs 16 residues. V lost 7 bases, J lost 2 bases, and 12 bases stayed unmatched. CDR1 and CDR2 (germline): LNHDA, SQIVND (reference sequence). In the source study's methods: Scientists estimated how many nucleated cells there were by amplifying reference gene primers. Libraries were prepared by immunoSEQ multiplex PCR; TCRdb keeps only in-frame clonotypes and omits some of them. V, J and clone size are taken as reported in that table, and D and trimming were inferred from the DNA itself. The repertoire consists of some 290,000 clones, with 85% to 90% occurring once and the leading ten covering about 10%.

The sequence derives from a woman aged 25-40 years with COVID-19, enrolled during active disease. This sequence joins TRBV19 and TRBJ2-3, with 7 bases identical to TRBD2. The sequencing sample was made of peripheral blood. The CDR3 protein is CASNSVLASPTDTQYF. In DNA, the CDR3 is TGTGCCAGTAACTCGGTACTAGCGTCCCCCACAGATACGCAGTATTTT.